What follows is one T cell receptor beta chain and its context. The V end lost 2 bases, the J end lost 3 bases, and 10 bases lay between the germline ends. The CDR3 is 14 residues long. In germline, CDR1 is MDHEN, CDR2 SYDVKM. Method: immunoSEQ multiplex PCR; TCRdb's copy keeps in-frame clones and lacks some. The sample consists of more than 95,000 clones, roughly 80% of them appearing once. This specimen belongs to a study of blood T cell repertoires in COVID-19. The chain recombines TRBV28 with TRBJ1-2; weak D call: TRBD1 (6 bases). The sample consisted of peripheral blood. This sequence originates from a woman older than 75 with active or convalescent COVID-19. CDR3 in amino acids: CASSLAGVDYGYTF. The CDR3, as DNA: TGTGCCAGCAGTTTAGCAGGGGTGGACTATGGCTACACCTTC.